This T cell receptor beta chain was found in a study of T cell responses to AZD1222 COVID-19 vaccine. The study's findings and limits: In a largely white British group with more females than males, clonal diversity was possibly underestimated. An increase in Spike-specific TCR breadth and depth was observed after two AZD1222 doses.

This CDR3 comprises 12 residues. Germline CDR1 is DFQATT and CDR2 is SNEGSKA (reference sequence). The V end was cut by 3 bases, the J end by 6 bases, with 12 bases between. Method: immunoSEQ multiplex PCR; TCRdb's copy keeps in-frame clones and lacks some. The sample lists about 75,000 clones, approximately 88% seen once, with about a tenth in the top ten. This clone was observed a few times. The antigen remains undetermined. This TCR was recovered from an adult who received the MenACWY meningococcal vaccine as a control. The genes are TRBV20-1 and TRBJ2-7; no clear D. The sample was peripheral blood, taken 28 days after the second dose of the MenACWY control vaccine. The CDR3 coding sequence is TGCAGTGCTAGTAGGATTGCGATCGAGCAGTACTTC. Protein: CSASRIAIEQYF.